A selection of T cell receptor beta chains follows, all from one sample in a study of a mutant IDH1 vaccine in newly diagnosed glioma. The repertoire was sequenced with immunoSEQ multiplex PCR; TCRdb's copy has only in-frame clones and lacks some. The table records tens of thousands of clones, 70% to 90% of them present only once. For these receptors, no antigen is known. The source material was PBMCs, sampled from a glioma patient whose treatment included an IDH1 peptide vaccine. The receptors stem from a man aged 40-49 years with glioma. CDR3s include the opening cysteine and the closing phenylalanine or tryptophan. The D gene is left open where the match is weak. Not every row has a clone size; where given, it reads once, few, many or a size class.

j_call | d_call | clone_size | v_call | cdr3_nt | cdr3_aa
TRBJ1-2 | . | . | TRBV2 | TGTGCCAGCAGTTATCAGGGATTGAGGGCTGGCTACACCTTC | CASSYQGLRAGYTF
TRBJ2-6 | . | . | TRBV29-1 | TGCAGCGTCGGTGGGGTTACTGGGGCCAACGTCCTGACTTTC | CSVGGVTGANVLTF
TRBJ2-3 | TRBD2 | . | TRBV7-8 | TGTGCCAGCAGCTTAGACCGGACTAGCGGAGGGAACACAGATACGCAGTATTTT | CASSLDRTSGGNTDTQYF
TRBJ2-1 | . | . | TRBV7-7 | TGTGCCAGCAGCCGGGACTGGGGGGCCAATGAGCAGTTCTTC | CASSRDWGANEQFF
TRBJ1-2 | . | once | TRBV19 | TGTGCCAGTCCCCATCCCGTTGCCGACTATGGCTACACCTTC | CASPHPVADYGYTF
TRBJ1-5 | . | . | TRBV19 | TGTGCCAGTAGCCAAGGGAGTCTGCTCAATCAGCCCCAGCATTTT | CASSQGSLLNQPQHF
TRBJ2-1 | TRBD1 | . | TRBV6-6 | TGTGCCAGCAAAGGGACAGGTTGGCCCTACAATGAGCAGTTCTTC | CASKGTGWPYNEQFF
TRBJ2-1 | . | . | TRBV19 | TGTGCCAGTAGTCCCCGACTGGGCTCCTACAATGAGCAGTTCTTC | CASSPRLGSYNEQFF
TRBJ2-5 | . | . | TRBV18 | TGTGCCAGCTCTCAGCCACAAGAGACCCAGTACTTC | CASSQPQETQYF
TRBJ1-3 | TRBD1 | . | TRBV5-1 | TGCGCCAGCAGCTATGATCCGGGACAGGGCTCTGGAAACACCATATATTTT | CASSYDPGQGSGNTIYF
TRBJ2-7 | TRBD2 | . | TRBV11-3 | TGTGCCAGCAGCTTCGGGACTAGCGACTACGAGCAGTACTTC | CASSFGTSDYEQYF
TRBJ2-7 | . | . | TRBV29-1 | TGCAGCGTTGACGGAGGGAGGTTTGAGGAGCAGTACTTC | CSVDGGRFEEQYF
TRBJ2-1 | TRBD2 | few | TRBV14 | TGTGCCAGCAGCCAAGGTCACGGCGGGAGGGCCCTTAGGTCCTACAATGAGCAGTTCTTC | CASSQGHGGRALRSYNEQFF
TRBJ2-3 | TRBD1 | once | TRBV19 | TGTGCCAGTAGTATAAGGGACAGAGCTAGCACAGATACGCAGTATTTT | CASSIRDRASTDTQYF
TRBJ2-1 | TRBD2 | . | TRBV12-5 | TGTGCTAGTGGTTTGGTACGTTCTAGCGGGGGGGACAATGAGCAGTTCTTC | CASGLVRSSGGDNEQFF
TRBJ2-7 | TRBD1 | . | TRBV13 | TGTGCCAGCAGCCGGACCGGGACAGGGACCTACGAGCAGTACTTC | CASSRTGTGTYEQYF
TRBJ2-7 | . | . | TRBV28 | TGTGCCAGCAGTTTTAACCACGGGACTCAATTTTCCTACGAGCAGTACTTC | CASSFNHGTQFSYEQYF
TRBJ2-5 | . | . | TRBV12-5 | TGTGCTAGTGGGACTTTCCCCCAAGAGACCCAGTACTTC | CASGTFPQETQYF
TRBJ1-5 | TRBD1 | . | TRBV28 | TGTGCCAGCAGTCTCGGGACAGGGGCGGGGGGCAATCAGCCCCAGCATTTT | CASSLGTGAGGNQPQHF
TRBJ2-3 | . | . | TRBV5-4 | TGTGCCAGCAGCCTGGAGGGTTGGGATACGCAGTATTTT | CASSLEGWDTQYF
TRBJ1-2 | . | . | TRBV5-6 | TGTGCCAGCAGCGGCGTTAACTATGGCTACACCTTC | CASSGVNYGYTF
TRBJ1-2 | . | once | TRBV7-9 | TGTGCCAGCAGCTTAGGGGTAGCCGGGGCTTATGGCTACACCTTC | CASSLGVAGAYGYTF
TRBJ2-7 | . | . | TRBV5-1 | TGCGCCAGCAGCTTGGACGGCGGCTTGCCCTCCTACGAGCAGTACTTC | CASSLDGGLPSYEQYF
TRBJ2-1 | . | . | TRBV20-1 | TGCAGTGCTAGGGCGGGCGGTGAGCAGTTCTTC | CSARAGGEQFF